The T cell receptor beta chain under discussion was sequenced for a study of T cell changes during pregnancy in multiple sclerosis. Produced via immunoSEQ multiplex PCR; TCRdb's table is partial and in-frame only. This sample carries about 48,000 clones, 88% of them seen once, and the ten largest clones take 0.95% to 1.5%. Specimen: CD4+ T cells from peripheral blood mononuclear cells, collected in the second trimester of pregnancy. This TCR was recovered from a female donor with multiple sclerosis, enrolled in a pregnancy study.

The CDR3 region is CASSPRGHNTEAFF. The CDR3 region has the DNA TGTGCCAGCTCACCAAGGGGGCACAACACTGAAGCTTTCTTT. The chain joins TRBV18 to TRBJ1-1; 7 bases match TRBD1. Germline CDR1 KGHSH, CDR2 LQKENI. J was trimmed by 2 bases and V by 2 bases; bases with no gene match: 2. The CDR3 has 14 residues.